A selection of T cell receptor beta chains follows, all from one sample in a study of cytomegalovirus exposure and HLA in healthy donors. Repertoires were generated with immunoSEQ multiplex PCR, while TCRdb's copy carries only in-frame clones and drops some. The data contain 150,000 to 200,000 clones, roughly 86% of them singletons. The sequencing input was PBMCs. The source is a man in his late teens or twenties in good health and CMV-seropositive. Both conserved end residues are part of each CDR3. The order of the fields is V gene, D gene, J gene, clone size, CDR3 DNA, CDR3 protein. D genes are given only for firm matches. Not every row has a clone size; where given, it reads once, few, many or a size class.

>TRBV10-3|TRBD2|TRBJ2-1|.
TGTGCCACAGTCAGGACTAGCGGCTACAATGAGCAGTTCTTC
CATVRTSGYNEQFF
>TRBV27|TRBD1|TRBJ1-1|.
TGTGCCAGACAGGGGAGGAACACTGAAGCTTTCTTT
CARQGRNTEAFF
>TRBV7-7|TRBD1|TRBJ1-1|.
TGTGCTAGCAGCCGGGACAGGAACACTGAAGCTTTCTTT
CASSRDRNTEAFF
>TRBV7-9|.|TRBJ2-2|.
TGTGCCAGCAGCTTACTCCCCGGGGAGCTGTTTTTT
CASSLLPGELFF
>TRBV11-1|.|TRBJ1-2|.
TGTGCCAGCAGCTTCGGGAGGGGTAACTATGGCTACACCTTC
CASSFGRGNYGYTF
>TRBV5-5|TRBD1|TRBJ2-7|.
TGTGCCAGCAGCGGGGGACAGGGAGCCGAGCAGTACTTC
CASSGGQGAEQYF
>TRBV30|TRBD1|TRBJ1-5|.
TGTGCCTTTATCGTATCTGGGACAGGGCCCGGTCAGCCCCAGCATTTT
CAFIVSGTGPGQPQHF
>TRBV5-4|TRBD2|TRBJ2-3|.
TGTGCCAGCAGCCAGGGACTAGCGGGGCGGACAGATACGCAGTATTTT
CASSQGLAGRTDTQYF
>TRBV28|.|TRBJ1-1|.
TGTGCCAGCAGTGCGCTCCAGGAAACTGAAGCTTTCTTT
CASSALQETEAFF
>TRBV27|.|TRBJ1-4|.
TGTGCCAGCAGTTTAACAGGCCGGAACAATGAAAAACTGTTTTTT
CASSLTGRNNEKLFF
>TRBV6-5|TRBD2|TRBJ2-7|once
TGTGCCAGCAGTTACCCCCGCGGAGCGGGGTACGAGCAGTACTTC
CASSYPRGAGYEQYF
>TRBV7-2|TRBD1|TRBJ1-2|.
TGTGCCAGCAGCTTAGTAGTAGGGACAGGGCCCTCGGGCGGCTACACCTTC
CASSLVVGTGPSGGYTF
>TRBV4-1|TRBD2|TRBJ2-7|few
TGCGCCAGCAGCCAGGATCAGCTAGCGGGAAGGGTCCCCTACGAGCAGTACTTC
CASSQDQLAGRVPYEQYF
>TRBV5-4|TRBD2|TRBJ2-3|.
TGTGCCAGCACTCTAGCGGGGAGCACAGATACGCAGTATTTT
CASTLAGSTDTQYF
>TRBV7-8|TRBD1|TRBJ2-1|.
TGTGCCAGCAGCCTACGACGACAGGGCTCCTACAATGAGCAGTTCTTC
CASSLRRQGSYNEQFF
>TRBV12-5|.|TRBJ1-5|.
TGTGCTAGTGGTTTGGTTCCCGACGGGGAGGTTGGGGGAAAGAGGACCCAGCATTTT
CASGLVPDGEVGGKRTQHF
>TRBV5-6|.|TRBJ1-2|once
TGTGCCAGCAGCCCCGACAGGAAAACTAACTATGGCTACACCTTC
CASSPDRKTNYGYTF
>TRBV5-8|.|TRBJ2-1|.
TGTGCCAGCAGCTCGCAGCGGGAGCAGTTCTTC
CASSSQREQFF
>TRBV29-1|.|TRBJ2-5|.
TGCAGCGTTGAAGTATGGGAACAGGGAGTTAGCCAAGAGACCCAGTACTTC
CSVEVWEQGVSQETQYF
>TRBV9|.|TRBJ1-3|.
TGTGCCAGCAGCATCCAGAACTCTGGAAACACCATATATTTT
CASSIQNSGNTIYF
>TRBV29-1|.|TRBJ1-3|.
TGCAGCGGACATAGGTTAGAGGGTGGAAACACCATATATTTT
CSGHRLEGGNTIYF
>TRBV9|.|TRBJ2-3|.
TGTGCCAGCAGCGGCACGCGGACTTCCCAGGCAGATACGCAGTATTTT
CASSGTRTSQADTQYF
>TRBV6-5|.|TRBJ1-5|.
TGTGCCAGCAGAACACGGGGTCAGCCCCAGCATTTT
CASRTRGQPQHF
>TRBV7-6|TRBD1|TRBJ2-2|.
TGTGCCAGCAGCCCCGGGACAGTAAAAACCGGGGAGCTGTTTTTT
CASSPGTVKTGELFF
>TRBV27|TRBD2|TRBJ2-7|.
TGTGCCAGCAGCTTTAGCGGGAGGACGGACGAGCAGTACTTC
CASSFSGRTDEQYF
>TRBV5-8|.|TRBJ1-5|.
TGTGCCAGCAGCTCGCTTACAGTTTATAGCAATCAGCCCCAGCATTTT
CASSSLTVYSNQPQHF
>TRBV2|.|TRBJ2-5|.
TGTGCCAGCTACCGTAGTTTAGCAGAGACCCAGTACTTC
CASYRSLAETQYF
>TRBV6-4|TRBD1|TRBJ2-3|.
TGTGCCAGCAGTGACTCAGACAGGGGATCAGCAGATACGCAGTATTTT
CASSDSDRGSADTQYF
>TRBV4-1|.|TRBJ1-4|.
TGCGCCAGCAGCCAAGATCGACAGAATGAAAAACTGTTTTTT
CASSQDRQNEKLFF
>TRBV4-2|.|TRBJ2-7|.
TGTGCCAGCAGCCAAGTTCTGACAGCTACCTACGAGCAGTACTTC
CASSQVLTATYEQYF
>TRBV19|.|TRBJ2-1|once
TGTGCCAGTAGTATGGGCCCAACTCTGAATGAGCAGTTCTTC
CASSMGPTLNEQFF
>TRBV7-9|TRBD1|TRBJ1-2|few
TGTGCCAGCAGCCTGTCGGACAGGGTCTATGGCTACACCTTC
CASSLSDRVYGYTF
>TRBV13|TRBD1|TRBJ2-7|.
TGTGCCAGCAGCCGACGGGACAGGGCATACGAGCAGTACTTC
CASSRRDRAYEQYF
>TRBV7-9|.|TRBJ1-1|.
TGTGCCAGCAGCTTAAAGCCTCTGCGGGTCACTGAAGCTTTCTTT
CASSLKPLRVTEAFF
>TRBV13|.|TRBJ2-1|.
TGTGCCAGCAGCCTAGACCTTGGGGTAGCGAACAATGAGCAGTTCTTC
CASSLDLGVANNEQFF
>TRBV9|.|TRBJ2-3|.
TGTGCCAGCAGCGTAGAGGATCGGGCAGGGGCGCAGTATTTT
CASSVEDRAGAQYF
>TRBV4-3|TRBD2|TRBJ2-2|.
TGCGCCAGCAGCCAAGGTGCAGCGGGAGTCACCGGGGAGCTGTTTTTT
CASSQGAAGVTGELFF
>TRBV6-5|.|TRBJ1-1|.
TGTGCCAGCAGTTACTCGAACGGTTACACTGAAGCTTTCTTT
CASSYSNGYTEAFF
>TRBV6-6|TRBD1|TRBJ2-7|few
TGTGCCAGCAGTTACACCGGACAGGGAAACTACGAGCAGTACTTC
CASSYTGQGNYEQYF
>TRBV9|TRBD2|TRBJ2-1|.
TGTGCCAGCAGCCCGCGACTAGCGGGAAGGAATGAGCAGTTCTTC
CASSPRLAGRNEQFF
>TRBV15|TRBD1|TRBJ2-3|.
TGTGCCACCAGCAGCGACAGGGGGCGAACAGATACGCAGTATTTT
CATSSDRGRTDTQYF
>TRBV28|.|TRBJ2-6|.
TGTGCCAGCAGTTTAGCGGGCGACTCTGGGGCCAACGTCCTGACTTTC
CASSLAGDSGANVLTF
>TRBV5-1|.|TRBJ2-7|once
TGCGCCAGCAGTCCAGGGCCAGGTACCTTCTACGAGCAGTACTTC
CASSPGPGTFYEQYF
>TRBV5-5|.|TRBJ2-7|.
TGTGCCAGCAGCCAGGGAGGGGGATCCTACGAGCAGTACTTC
CASSQGGGSYEQYF
>TRBV19|.|TRBJ2-5|.
TGTGCCAGTAGCCTTAGGGGATCCCAAGAGACCCAGTACTTC
CASSLRGSQETQYF
>TRBV18|TRBD2|TRBJ2-1|.
TGTGCCAGCTCACCAGGGTCCAGCGGGAGATGGAATGAGCAGTTCTTC
CASSPGSSGRWNEQFF
>TRBV27|.|TRBJ1-6|few
TGTGCCAGCAGTTTATATCGTGATTCACCCCTCCACTTT
CASSLYRDSPLHF
>TRBV9|.|TRBJ2-6|.
TGTGCCAGCAGCGTATCCCCTTCTGGGGCCAACGTCCTGACTTTC
CASSVSPSGANVLTF
>TRBV10-3|.|TRBJ1-6|.
TGTGCCATCAGTGAGTCGGGCCTTGATAATTCACCCCTCCACTTT
CAISESGLDNSPLHF
>TRBV7-9|TRBD2|TRBJ2-1|.
TGTGCCAGCAGCTTCGGGACTAAGCTGGACAATGAGCAGTTCTTC
CASSFGTKLDNEQFF
>TRBV27|.|TRBJ1-2|.
TGTGCCAGCAGTCCTCGGTTCACAGCTAACTATGGCTACACCTTC
CASSPRFTANYGYTF
>TRBV11-2|TRBD2|TRBJ2-7|.
TGTGCCAGCAGCTTAAGTCCCGCTAGCGGGAGGTACGAGCAGTACTTC
CASSLSPASGRYEQYF
>TRBV15|.|TRBJ1-1|.
TGTGCCACCAGCAGAGTTTTAGACACTGAAGCTTTCTTT
CATSRVLDTEAFF